A single sample is the source of the 3 T cell receptor beta chains below, sequenced in a study of T-cell memory formation after mild COVID-19. In TCRdb, the 5' RACE reads were re-called with MiXCR into one record per CDR3 protein. The top ten hold over 20% of the sample, which has some 350,000 distinct CDR3 sequences, about an eighth seen once. Input material: PBMCs or a T cell subset sorted from them (not recorded which). These receptors were obtained from a young man who had mild COVID-19 (a few samples of this study predate the infection). Cell type and time point are not known.

This chain links TRBV28 with TRBJ2-6; D perhaps matches TRBD1 (6 bases). V was shortened by 6 bases and J by 4 bases, with 19 bases between the two germline ends. CDR1 and CDR2 from the germline V gene are MDHEN and SYDVKM. The CDR3 extends over 17 amino acids. The CDR3: CASSLTGTTAGANVLTF. CDR3 sequence (DNA): TGTGCCAGCAGCTTGACAGGCACTACAGCCGGGGCCAACGTCCTGACTTTC.

This clonotype was detected a few times. This sequence joins TRBV7-9 and TRBJ1-2; unclear D gene. Trimming stripped 6 bases from V and 0 bases from J, with 14 bases between. Germline V gene data show CDR1 as SEHNR and CDR2 as FQNEAQ (reference sequence). This CDR3 spans 15 amino acids. CDR3: CASRQGAGANYGYTF. In DNA form, the CDR3 reads TGTGCCAGCAGGCAAGGAGCCGGCGCTAACTATGGCTACACCTTC. Combining the CDR3 with reference TRBV7-9 and TRBJ1-2 gives the whole variable domain DTGVSQNPRHKITKRGQNVTFRCDPISEHNRLYWYRQTLGQGPEFLTYFQNEAQLEKSRLLSDRFSAERPKGSFSTLEIQRTEQGDSAMYLCASRQGAGANYGYTFGSGTRLTVV.

The gene calls are TRBV6-2 or TRBV6-3 and TRBJ2-1; TRBD2 matches at 11 bases. Trimming took 2 bases from V and 4 from J; bases not matched to a gene: 7. Per germline, CDR1 MNHEY and CDR2 SVGEGT. The CDR3 runs to 17 residues. In DNA form, the CDR3 reads TGTGCCAGCAGTTACAGCCCTAGCGGGGGGATATACAATGAGCAGTTCTTC. As protein: CASSYSPSGGIYNEQFF.